These 22 T cell receptor beta chains were all obtained from the same sample, sequenced in a study of cytomegalovirus exposure and HLA in healthy donors. Assay used: immunoSEQ multiplex PCR; TCRdb lists only in-frame clones, some missing. The sample has 150,000 to 200,000 clones, approximately 84% seen once; the top ten hold roughly a tenth. Material for sequencing was PBMCs. Source of these receptors: a man aged 30 to 39 in good health and CMV-seropositive.

The genes are TRBV10-3 and TRBJ2-7, with 9 bases aligning to TRBD2. Germline V lookup: CDR1 ENHRY, CDR2 SYGVKD. V was clipped by 0 bases and J by 5 bases; unmatched bases: 8. This CDR3 region has 16 residues. CDR3 sequence: CAISESASGKLDEQYF. CDR3 DNA sequence: TGTGCCATCAGTGAGTCCGCTAGCGGGAAATTGGACGAGCAGTACTTC.

The chain couples TRBV14 to TRBJ2-2; TRBD2 matches 9 bases. Germline values: CDR1 SGHDN, CDR2 FVKESK. This CDR3 contains 17 residues. V shed 1 base, J shed 3 bases, and the junction held 6 bases outside the gene matches. CDR3 sequence (DNA): TGTGCCAGCAGCCAAGCCCTAGCGGGATTATACACCGGGGAGCTGTTTTTT. It translates to CASSQALAGLYTGELFF.

This clone turned up a few times. The chain recombines TRBV30 with TRBJ1-5; D remains unclear. The CDR3 has 14 amino acids. V shed 4 bases and J shed 7 bases, with 17 bases lying between them. Germline CDR1 is GTSNPN and CDR2 is SVGIG (reference sequence). Here the CDR3 reads CAWNIGRVGQPQHF. The CDR3 DNA sequence: TGTGCCTGGAACATCGGGAGGGTAGGACAGCCCCAGCATTTT.

This clone has a count of ten or more. The chain carries TRBV6-1 and TRBJ2-7, with 7 bases fitting TRBD1. V was pared by 3 bases and J by 0 bases, with 8 bases of the junction left unmatched. The length of the CDR3 is 16 residues. CDR1 is MNHNS, CDR2 SASEGT, per germline. CDR3 sequence (DNA): TGTGCCAGCAGTGACCACCCGGACAGGAGCTCCTACGAGCAGTACTTC. Protein sequence: CASSDHPDRSSYEQYF.

The chain links TRBV5-1 to TRBJ2-1, with 8 bases aligning to TRBD2. The CDR3 length is 15 residues. With 5 bases clipped from V and 7 bases from J, the junction kept 11 bases outside the gene matches. Germline CDR1 SGHRS, CDR2 YFSETQ. For the CDR3, the DNA is TGCGCCAGCAGTCTGGCCGAGCGGGAGAATAATGAGCAGTTCTTC. Translation: CASSLAERENNEQFF.

The chain links TRBV9 to TRBJ2-1, with 10 bases lining up with TRBD1. This CDR3 is 16 amino acids long. CDR1 and CDR2 (germline): SGDLS, YYNGEE. Trimming removed 5 bases from V and 5 bases from J; junction bases left unmatched: 10. CDR3 in DNA: TGTGCCAGCAGAGGGGCAGCGGGACAGGGGAACAATGAGCAGTTCTTC. Translating it yields CASRGAAGQGNNEQFF.

This chain connects TRBV6-4 to TRBJ2-3; 10 nucleotides match TRBD2. Per germline, CDR1 MRHNA and CDR2 SNTAGT. Losses at the gene ends were 4 bases for V and 3 bases for J; bases not matched to a gene: 7. The CDR3 is made up of 16 amino acids. The chain's CDR3 is CASSVSGGAGTDTQYF. The DNA of the CDR3 is TGTGCCAGCAGTGTCAGCGGGGGGGCCGGGACAGATACGCAGTATTTT.

The chain joins TRBV11-3 to TRBJ2-6, with a possible D match to TRBD2 (6 bases). The V end was cut by 0 bases, the J end by 5 bases, with 14 bases between. The CDR3 runs 17 residues. Per the germline V gene, CDR1 is SGHNT and CDR2 is YENEEA. The CDR3 protein is CASSLEEGFWRANVLTF. The CDR3 DNA reads TGTGCCAGCAGCTTAGAGGAGGGGTTCTGGAGGGCCAACGTCCTGACTTTC.

A single count supports this clone. V gene TRBV28 combines with J gene TRBJ1-2; D remains unclear. V was clipped by 7 bases and J by 7 bases, with 13 bases between them. Germline V gene data show CDR1 as MDHEN and CDR2 as SYDVKM. The CDR3 length is 12 residues. Here the CDR3 DNA reads TGTGCCAGCACGAGGGCGATCGGTGGCTACACCTTC. Residues: CASTRAIGGYTF.

The chain has TRBV5-1 and TRBJ2-1; 10 nucleotides match TRBD2. Germline-derived CDR1 and CDR2 are SGHRS and YFSETQ. The CDR3 totals 16 residues. V was pared by 4 bases and J by 7 bases, with 11 bases of the junction left unmatched. The CDR3 is CASSPLENSGRNEQFF. The CDR3 coding sequence is TGCGCCAGCAGCCCCCTTGAGAATAGCGGGAGGAATGAGCAGTTCTTC. The full variable domain, completed using reference TRBV5-1 and TRBJ2-1, is KAGVTQTPRYLIKTRGQQVTLSCSPISGHRSVSWYQQTPGQGLQFLFEYFSETQRNKGNFPGRFSGRQFSNSRSEMNVSTLELGDSALYLCASSPLENSGRNEQFFGPGTRLTVL.

The rearrangement uses TRBV30 and TRBJ1-4; 7 nucleotides agree with TRBD1. This CDR3 is 15 amino acids long. Germline assignment: CDR1 GTSNPN and CDR2 SVGIG (reference sequence). The ends lost 2 bases at V and 4 bases at J; junction bases unmatched: 7. The CDR3 here is CAWSLADRFNEKLFF. CDR3 nucleotide sequence: TGTGCCTGGAGTCTCGCGGACAGGTTTAATGAAAAACTGTTTTTT.

The V gene is TRBV7-7, the J gene TRBJ2-5, with D possibly being TRBD1 (6 bases). The germline gives CDR1 SSHAT, CDR2 FNYEAQ (reference sequence). The CDR3 covers 14 residues. Trimming shortened V by 6 bases and J by 5 bases, and 16 bases separated the two germline ends. The CDR3 loop reads CASSLSGAQETQYF. CDR3 sequence (DNA): TGTGCCAGCAGTTTATCAGGGGCACAGGAGACCCAGTACTTC.

V and J are TRBV9 and TRBJ2-3, with D maybe TRBD2 (6 bases). Germline CDR1 is SGDLS and CDR2 is YYNGEE. The CDR3 has 16 amino acids. Trimming shortened V by 0 bases and J by 4 bases, and 15 bases separated the two germline ends. CDR3 sequence (DNA): TGTGCCAGCAGCGTAGGGTTAGCGGTAGAGGCAGATACGCAGTATTTT. As protein: CASSVGLAVEADTQYF.

Points on this clone: The sample carries other DNA sequences with the same CDR3. The V and J genes are TRBV6-5 and TRBJ2-2, with D tentatively TRBD1 (5 bases). The germline V gene has CDR1 MNHEY and CDR2 SVGAGI. V lost 4 bases and J 1 base, leaving 7 bases between the germline ends. CDR3 size: 14 residues. The CDR3 loop is CASSFRGNTGELFF. The DNA for the CDR3 is TGTGCCAGCAGTTTTAGGGGGAACACCGGGGAGCTGTTTTTT.

This sequence joins TRBV28 and TRBJ1-2; a possible D gene is TRBD1 (5 bases). The germline V gene has CDR1 MDHEN and CDR2 SYDVKM. The length of the CDR3 is 15 residues. The V end lost 6 bases, the J end lost 2 bases, and 16 bases lay between the germline ends. The CDR3 is CASRSPRRQNYGYTF. The CDR3 DNA reads TGTGCCAGCAGATCCCCCCGCAGACAGAACTATGGCTACACCTTC.

The chain carries TRBV11-2 and TRBJ2-7, with TRBD2 matching 8 bases. The CDR3 spans 18 residues. CDR1 is SGHAT and CDR2 is FQNNGV in the germline V gene. V gave up 0 bases and J gave up 2 bases; unmatched junction bases: 12. CDR3 in DNA: TGTGCCAGCAGCTTAGATCCGATAGGACTAGCATCTGCCTACGAGCAGTACTTC. Amino acid sequence: CASSLDPIGLASAYEQYF.

V usage is TRBV11-1 and J usage is TRBJ2-3; TRBD1 aligns across 9 bases. The CDR3 spans 14 residues. The germline V gene has CDR1 SGHAT and CDR2 FQDESV (reference sequence). Unmatched junction bases numbered 6, after V lost 5 bases and J lost 6 bases. The CDR3, as DNA: TGTGCCAGCAGCCGCACAGGGGGCGAGGATACGCAGTATTTT. It codes for CASSRTGGEDTQYF.

This clone was picked up a small number of times. The V gene is TRBV30, the J gene TRBJ2-3; 11 positions agree with TRBD2. This CDR3 spans 13 amino acids. Looked up from germline, CDR1 is GTSNPN and CDR2 is SVGIG (reference sequence). The V and J ends lost 7 bases and 1 base, in that order; junction bases with no gene match: 1. The CDR3 protein is CALAGGRTDTQYF. CDR3 DNA: TGTGCCTTAGCGGGGGGGCGCACAGATACGCAGTATTTT.

This chain uses TRBV2 with TRBJ1-4, with 11 bases matching TRBD1. This CDR3 is built from 15 residues. V shed 7 bases and J 8 bases; nucleotides not matched to a gene: 9. Germline loops: CDR1 SNHLY, CDR2 FYNNEI. The CDR3 loop reads CASTLRGQGGEKLFF. In nucleotides, the CDR3 is TGTGCCAGCACCCTCCGGGGACAGGGGGGCGAAAAACTGTTTTTT.

The gene calls are TRBV4-2 and TRBJ1-3; TRBD1 aligns across 9 bases. CDR1 is LGHNA and CDR2 is YNFKEQ in the germline V gene. This CDR3 is built from 16 residues. The junction had 4 bases not matched to a gene; V was cut back by 0 bases and J by 4 bases. In nucleotides, the CDR3 is TGTGCCAGCAGCCAAGATAACAGGGGGCTGGGAAACACCATATATTTT. This sequence encodes CASSQDNRGLGNTIYF.

This sequence joins TRBV29-1 and TRBJ2-5; perhaps TRBD2 as D (6 bases). Germline V gene lookup returns CDR1 SQVTM and CDR2 ANQGSEA. The CDR3 has 11 residues. V lost 5 bases to trimming and J lost 5 bases, with 9 bases between them. Written as DNA, the CDR3 is TGCAGCGTTAGGACTACGGAGACCCAGTACTTC. It encodes CSVRTTETQYF.

The chain uses TRBV19 and TRBJ1-5; 9 bases are a match to TRBD1. Per germline, CDR1 LNHDA and CDR2 SQIVND (reference sequence). CDR3 size: 16 residues. V trimming: 6 bases; J trimming: 0 bases; junction bases outside the gene matches: 6. This CDR3 reads CASSDRGKNSNQPQHF. Written as DNA, the CDR3 is TGTGCCAGTAGCGACAGGGGGAAAAATAGCAATCAGCCCCAGCATTTT.